This paragraph covers one TCR beta chain sequence. As yet, its antigen is unknown. From germline, CDR1 is SGHVS and CDR2 FQNEAQ. The V end lost 2 bases, the J end lost 6 bases, and 17 bases lay between the germline ends. The CDR3 sequence is 15 residues long. The data were obtained in a study of shared clonotypes between healthy human individuals. Study conclusions and caveats: Estimated richness was generally greater in naive than memory subsets.

Negatively enriched CD4+ T cells were divided by CD45RA into naive and memory. Assay: immunoSEQ multiplex PCR; the TCRdb copy retains only in-frame clones and omits some. The sample includes under 1,900,000 clones, just under 99% of them seen just once. The origin of this receptor is a man in his thirties or forties in good health. Sequenced sample: naive CD4+ T cells sorted from blood. The subset here: CD45RA+ positively selected. V is TRBV7-8 and J is TRBJ2-7; D gene ambiguous. The CDR3 loop is CASSLNLWTLREQYF. CDR3 DNA sequence: TGTGCCAGCAGCTTAAACCTCTGGACCTTACGCGAGCAGTACTTC. The variable domain in full, with the rest retrieved from reference TRBV7-8 and TRBJ2-7, is GAGVSQSPRYKVAKRGQDVALRCDPISGHVSLFWYQQALGQGPEFLTYFQNEAQLDKSGLPSDRFFAERPEGSVSTLKIQRTQQEDSAVYLCASSLNLWTLREQYFGPGTRLTVT.